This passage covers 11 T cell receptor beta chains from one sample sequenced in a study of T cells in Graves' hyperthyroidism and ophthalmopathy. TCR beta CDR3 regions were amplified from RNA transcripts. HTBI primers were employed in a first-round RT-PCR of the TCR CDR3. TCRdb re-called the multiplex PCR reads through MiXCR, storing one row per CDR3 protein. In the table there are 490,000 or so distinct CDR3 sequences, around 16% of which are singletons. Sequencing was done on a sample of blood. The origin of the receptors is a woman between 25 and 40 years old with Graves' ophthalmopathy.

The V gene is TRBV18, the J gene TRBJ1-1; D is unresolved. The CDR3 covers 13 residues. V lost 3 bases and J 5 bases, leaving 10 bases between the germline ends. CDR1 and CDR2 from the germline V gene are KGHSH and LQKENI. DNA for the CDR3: TGTGCCAGCTCACCGTTAGAGAGGACTGAAGCTTTCTTT. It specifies CASSPLERTEAFF.

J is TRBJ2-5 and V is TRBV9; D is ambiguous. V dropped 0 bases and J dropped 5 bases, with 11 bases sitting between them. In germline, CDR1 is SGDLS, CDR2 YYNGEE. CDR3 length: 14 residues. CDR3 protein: CASSVESAQETQYF. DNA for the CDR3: TGTGCCAGCAGCGTAGAGTCTGCTCAGGAGACCCAGTACTTC. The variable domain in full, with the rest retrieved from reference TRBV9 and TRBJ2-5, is DSGVTQTPKHLITATGQRVTLRCSPRSGDLSVYWYQQSLDQGLQFLIQYYNGEERAKGNILERFSAQQFPDLHSELNLSSLELGDSALYFCASSVESAQETQYFGPGTRLLVL.

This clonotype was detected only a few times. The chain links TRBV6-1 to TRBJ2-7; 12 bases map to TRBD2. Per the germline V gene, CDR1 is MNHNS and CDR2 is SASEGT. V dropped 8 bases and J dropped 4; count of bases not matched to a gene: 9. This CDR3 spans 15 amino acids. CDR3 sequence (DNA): TGTGCCAGCCAACGCCTAGCGGGAGGGCCGTACGAGCAGTACTTC. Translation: CASQRLAGGPYEQYF.

The CDR3 reads CSATSGANVLTF. DNA for the CDR3: TGCAGTGCTACCTCTGGGGCCAACGTCCTGACTTTC. V gene TRBV20-1 combines with J gene TRBJ2-6; D is unresolved. The CDR3 is made up of 12 amino acids. The V end lost 4 bases, the J end lost 0 bases, and 1 base lay between the germline ends. In germline, CDR1 is DFQATT, CDR2 SNEGSKA (reference sequence).

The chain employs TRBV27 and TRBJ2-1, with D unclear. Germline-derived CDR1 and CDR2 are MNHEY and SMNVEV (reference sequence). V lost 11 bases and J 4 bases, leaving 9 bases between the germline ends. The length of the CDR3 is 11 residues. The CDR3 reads CAFRLYNEQFF. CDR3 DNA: TGTGCCTTCCGGCTGTACAATGAGCAGTTCTTC.

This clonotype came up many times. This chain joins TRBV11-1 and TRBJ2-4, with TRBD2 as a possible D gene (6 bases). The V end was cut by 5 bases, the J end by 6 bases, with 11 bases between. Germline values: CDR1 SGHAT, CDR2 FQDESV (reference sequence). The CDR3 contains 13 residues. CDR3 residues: CASSQVGGNIQYF. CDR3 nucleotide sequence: TGTGCCAGCAGCCAAGTGGGGGGAAACATTCAGTACTTC.

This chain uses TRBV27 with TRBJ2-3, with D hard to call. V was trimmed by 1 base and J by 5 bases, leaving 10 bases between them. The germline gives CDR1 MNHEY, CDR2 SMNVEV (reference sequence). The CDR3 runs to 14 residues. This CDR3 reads CASSLFTPEDTQYF. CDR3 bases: TGTGCCAGCAGTTTATTTACCCCTGAAGATACGCAGTATTTT.

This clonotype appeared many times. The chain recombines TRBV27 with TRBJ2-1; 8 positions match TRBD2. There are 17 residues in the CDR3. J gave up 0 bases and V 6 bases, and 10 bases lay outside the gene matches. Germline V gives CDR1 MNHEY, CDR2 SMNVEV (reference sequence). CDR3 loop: CASRSSGNRASYNEQFF. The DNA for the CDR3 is TGTGCCAGCAGAAGTAGCGGGAATCGGGCCTCCTACAATGAGCAGTTCTTC.

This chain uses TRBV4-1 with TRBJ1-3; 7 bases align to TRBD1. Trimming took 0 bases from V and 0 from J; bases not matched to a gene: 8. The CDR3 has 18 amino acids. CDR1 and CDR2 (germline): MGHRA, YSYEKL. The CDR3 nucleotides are TGCGCCAGCAGCCAAGATCCTCATACAGGGGACTCTGGAAACACCATATATTTT. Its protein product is CASSQDPHTGDSGNTIYF.

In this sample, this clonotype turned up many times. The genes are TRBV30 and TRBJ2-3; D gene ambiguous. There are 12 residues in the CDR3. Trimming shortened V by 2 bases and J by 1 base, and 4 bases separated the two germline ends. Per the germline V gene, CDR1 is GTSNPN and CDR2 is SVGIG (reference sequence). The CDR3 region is CAWSTGTDTQYF. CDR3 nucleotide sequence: TGTGCCTGGAGTACTGGCACAGATACGCAGTATTTT.

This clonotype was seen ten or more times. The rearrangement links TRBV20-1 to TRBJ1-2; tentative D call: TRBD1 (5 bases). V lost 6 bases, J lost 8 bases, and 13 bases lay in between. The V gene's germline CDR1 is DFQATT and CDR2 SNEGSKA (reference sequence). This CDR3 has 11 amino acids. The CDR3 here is CSALRRDGYTF. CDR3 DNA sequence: TGCAGTGCGCTCCGGAGGGACGGCTACACCTTC.